These 24 T cell receptor beta chains came from one sample sequenced in a study of CD8 T cells in Susac syndrome. cDNA came from about 0.5 to 1 ug RNA primed by random hexamers. TCRdb ran MiXCR on the immunoSEQ multiplex PCR reads and lists one entry per CDR3 protein. The sample has around 160,000 distinct CDR3 sequences; roughly 95% are singletons. The sample was CD4+ T cells from PBMCs. The receptor source for this set is a human donor with multiple sclerosis.

This clonotype was recorded once. The chain is built from TRBV3-1 and TRBJ1-5; D ambiguous. From germline, CDR1 is LGHDT and CDR2 YNNKEL (reference sequence). The CDR3 totals 13 residues. V lost 5 bases and J 2 bases, leaving 7 bases between the germline ends. CDR3 nucleotides: TGTGCCAGCAGCACGACCGGCAATCAGCCCCAGCATTTT. Encoded protein: CASSTTGNQPQHF.

The gene calls are TRBV7-2 and TRBJ2-7; 15 nucleotides agree with TRBD2. The CDR3 is made up of 14 amino acids. Germline V gives CDR1 SGHTA, CDR2 FQGNSA. The V and J ends lost 6 bases and 7 bases, in that order; junction bases with no gene match: 4. CDR3 in DNA: TGTGCCAGCAGATATGGACTAGCGGGAGGGGAGCAGTACTTC. It is translated as CASRYGLAGGEQYF.

This sequence joins TRBV4-1 and TRBJ2-1, with 7 bases that match TRBD2. Trimming at V came to 2 bases and at J to 7 bases, leaving 8 bases not matched to a gene. The V gene's germline CDR1 is MGHRA and CDR2 YSYEKL. CDR3 length: 15 residues. The DNA for the CDR3 is TGCGCCAGCAGCCAAATGGGACTAATCCAAAATGAGCAGTTCTTC. Its protein product is CASSQMGLIQNEQFF.

CDR3 region: CASSLTGNYEQYF. DNA for the CDR3: TGTGCCAGCAGTTTGACAGGAAACTACGAGCAGTACTTC. The chain is built from TRBV28 and TRBJ2-7, with D tentatively TRBD1 (6 bases). The germline CDR1 and CDR2 sequences are MDHEN and SYDVKM. The CDR3 length is 13 residues. V lost 3 bases, J lost 3 bases, and 9 bases lay in between.

The V call is TRBV20-1, the J call TRBJ2-3; 7 bases agree with TRBD2. J lost 3 bases, V lost 5 bases, and 11 bases had no gene match. The CDR3 spans 15 residues. The V gene's germline CDR1 is DFQATT and CDR2 SNEGSKA (reference sequence). CDR3 amino acids: CSAPKNRGGTDTQYF. The CDR3 bases are TGCAGTGCTCCTAAAAACCGCGGGGGAACAGATACGCAGTATTTT.

This clonotype has only a few counts. The rearrangement uses TRBV3-1 and TRBJ1-5; 9 nucleotides match TRBD1. There are 14 residues in the CDR3. CDR1 and CDR2 (germline): LGHDT, YNNKEL (reference sequence). Trimming removed 3 bases from V and 4 bases from J; junction bases left unmatched: 1. CDR3 sequence (DNA): TGTGCCAGCAGCCAGGGACAGGGTAATCAGCCCCAGCATTTT. This translates into CASSQGQGNQPQHF.

The V gene is TRBV7-3, the J gene TRBJ2-3, with D maybe TRBD2 (5 bases). CDR1 and CDR2 (germline): SGHTA, FQGTGA. This CDR3 is 15 amino acids long. V was clipped by 0 bases and J by 2 bases, with 9 bases between them. The DNA for the CDR3 is TGTGCCAGCAGCTTAACGGGAGCCTCCACAGATACGCAGTATTTT. This gives the protein CASSLTGASTDTQYF.

This chain joins TRBV28 and TRBJ2-3; 8 bases fit TRBD1. With V trimmed by 2 bases and J by 2 bases, 9 bases remained unmatched. Germline V lookup: CDR1 MDHEN, CDR2 SYDVKM. The CDR3 covers 17 residues. Written as DNA, the CDR3 is TGTGCCAGCAGTTTAATGCCCCGGACAGGGATCACAGATACGCAGTATTTT. This codes for CASSLMPRTGITDTQYF.

DNA of the CDR3: TGTGCCAGCAAGCATTTCATCTCCTACAATGAGCAGTTCTTC. Residues: CASKHFISYNEQFF. This chain joins TRBV6-2 or TRBV6-3 and TRBJ2-1; D is ambiguous. Per the germline V gene, CDR1 is MNHEY and CDR2 is SVGEGT. CDR3 length equals 14 residues. V was cut by 7 bases and J by 0 bases, with 10 bases left in between.

The rearrangement uses TRBV11-2 and TRBJ2-3; TRBD2 agrees at 14 bases. Unmatched junction bases numbered 10, after V lost 3 bases and J lost 5 bases. This CDR3 comprises 18 residues. Germline assignment: CDR1 SGHAT and CDR2 FQNNGV. The chain's CDR3 is CASSFGTSGSRVGDTQYF. For the CDR3, the DNA is TGTGCCAGCAGCTTTGGGACTAGCGGGAGTCGGGTGGGAGATACGCAGTATTTT.

The genes are TRBV30 and TRBJ1-3, with 9 positions matching TRBD1. CDR3 size: 16 residues. The germline V gene encodes CDR1 GTSNPN and CDR2 SVGIG (reference sequence). The V segment lost 4 bases and the J segment 3 bases; nucleotides outside the gene matches: 10. CDR3 DNA: TGTGCCTGGACGGAATCTTGGGACAGGGTTGGAAACACCATATATTTT. This encodes CAWTESWDRVGNTIYF.

The J gene is TRBJ1-3, the V gene TRBV29-1; D might be TRBD1 (6 bases). The V end lost 3 bases, the J end lost 0 bases, and 9 bases lay between the germline ends. The CDR3 has 14 amino acids. CDR1 is SQVTM and CDR2 is ANQGSEA in the germline V gene. The CDR3 is CSVDMGASGNTIYF. CDR3 DNA sequence: TGCAGCGTTGATATGGGGGCCTCTGGAAACACCATATATTTT. Based on the CDR3 plus reference TRBV29-1 and TRBJ1-3, the full variable domain is SAVISQKPSRDICQRGTSLTIQCQVDSQVTMMFWYRQQPGQSLTLIATANQGSEATYESGFVIDKFPISRPNLTFSTLTVSNMSPEDSSIYLCSVDMGASGNTIYFGEGSWLTVV.

This sequence joins TRBV12-3 or TRBV12-4 and TRBJ1-2, with D possibly being TRBD1 (5 bases). Trimming stripped 3 bases from V and 3 bases from J, with 17 bases between. The CDR3 totals 16 residues. In DNA form, the CDR3 reads TGTGCCAGCAGTTTTGGGACCGTGGGTACTCACTATGGCTACACCTTC. Its protein is CASSFGTVGTHYGYTF.

The chain uses TRBV28 and TRBJ2-1, with a possible D match to TRBD1 (6 bases). Trimming shortened V by 7 bases and J by 2 bases, and 15 bases separated the two germline ends. This CDR3 has 15 amino acids. Germline loops: CDR1 MDHEN, CDR2 SYDVKM. DNA for the CDR3: TGTGCCAGCATTCCTGGCCAGGGGACCTACAATGAGCAGTTCTTC. It encodes CASIPGQGTYNEQFF.

V gene TRBV7-7 combines with J gene TRBJ2-2, with 11 nucleotides matching TRBD2. Per the germline V gene, CDR1 is SSHAT and CDR2 is FNYEAQ (reference sequence). The CDR3 extends over 16 amino acids. V shed 5 bases and J 6 bases; nucleotides not matched to a gene: 8. The CDR3 is CASSRFSGRAAGELFF. Written as DNA, the CDR3 is TGTGCCAGCAGCCGATTTAGCGGGAGGGCGGCCGGGGAGCTGTTTTTT.

The chain couples TRBV19 to TRBJ1-5, with TRBD1 matching over 8 bases. Per germline, CDR1 LNHDA and CDR2 SQIVND (reference sequence). V lost 6 bases and J lost 2; bases outside the gene matches: 9. The CDR3 is 16 amino acids. The CDR3 here is CASRRPGGAGNQPQHF. CDR3 sequence (DNA): TGTGCCAGTAGGCGTCCAGGGGGCGCGGGCAATCAGCCCCAGCATTTT.

The chain uses TRBV29-1 and TRBJ2-3; TRBD2 matches 7 bases. V lost 1 base and J lost 1; bases outside the gene matches: 2. Germline CDR1 SQVTM, CDR2 ANQGSEA. The CDR3 loop spans 14 amino acids. This CDR3 reads CSVEGGRGTDTQYF. CDR3 in DNA: TGCAGCGTTGAAGGCGGGAGAGGCACAGATACGCAGTATTTT.

V gene TRBV6-2 or TRBV6-3 combines with J gene TRBJ2-1; TRBD2 might be the D (6 bases). CDR1 and CDR2 from the germline V gene are MNHEY and SVGEGT. V was cut by 3 bases and J by 6 bases, with 12 bases left in between. The CDR3 contains 14 residues. The CDR3 bases are TGTGCCAGCAGTTATACTAGCATCGCCAATGAGCAGTTCTTC. Residues: CASSYTSIANEQFF.

CDR3 coding DNA: TGTGCCAGCAGTGGGTTACAGGGTGAGCAGTTCTTC. Translation gives CASSGLQGEQFF. J is TRBJ2-1 and V is TRBV2, with D possibly TRBD1 on 6 matching bases. This CDR3 spans 12 amino acids. The germline V and J ends were trimmed by 4 bases and 9 bases, with 10 bases remaining between them. Germline CDR1 and CDR2: SNHLY and FYNNEI.

This sequence joins TRBV29-1 and TRBJ2-1; tentatively, D is TRBD1 or TRBD2 (7 bases each). This CDR3 has 14 amino acids. The V end lost 6 bases, the J end lost 4 bases, and 16 bases lay between the germline ends. The germline gives CDR1 SQVTM, CDR2 ANQGSEA. The CDR3 loop reads CSVRGGGPYNEQFF. CDR3 DNA sequence: TGCAGCGTCAGGGGGGGAGGACCATACAATGAGCAGTTCTTC.

This chain uses TRBV29-1 with TRBJ1-2; possible D gene TRBD1, 5 bases. The CDR3 loop spans 11 amino acids. V lost 6 bases, J lost 8 bases, and 13 bases lay in between. Per the germline V gene, CDR1 is SQVTM and CDR2 is ANQGSEA. The CDR3 bases are TGCAGCGTAGGGACGGTCGCGGGCTACACCTTC. Amino acids: CSVGTVAGYTF.

This chain connects TRBV18 to TRBJ1-2; 8 bases align to TRBD1. Germline V gene lookup returns CDR1 KGHSH and CDR2 LQKENI. Germline trimming cut 8 bases from V and 2 bases from J; bases unmatched to any gene: 7. The CDR3 extends over 14 amino acids. This CDR3 reads CASLRDRQNYGYTF. In DNA form, the CDR3 reads TGTGCCAGCCTAAGGGACAGGCAGAACTATGGCTACACCTTC.

The J gene is TRBJ1-5, the V gene TRBV2; D possibly corresponds to TRBD1 (5 bases). Trimming cost V 0 bases and J 5 bases, with 8 bases left between them. Germline V CDR1 and CDR2: SNHLY, FYNNEI. This CDR3 is built from 14 residues. Here the CDR3 reads CASSEATAYQPQHF. CDR3 nucleotide sequence: TGTGCCAGCAGTGAAGCGACAGCCTATCAGCCCCAGCATTTT.

This sequence joins TRBV18 and TRBJ2-7; D possibly corresponds to TRBD1 (6 bases). The CDR3 consists of 14 residues. Trimming removed 3 bases at V and 3 bases at J, with 12 bases between. The germline gives CDR1 KGHSH, CDR2 LQKENI. The CDR3 nucleotides are TGTGCCAGCTCACCGCACAGGGAAGGCTACGAGCAGTACTTC. Its protein product is CASSPHREGYEQYF.